Presented here are 18 T cell receptor beta chains from one specimen sequenced in a study of T-cell memory formation after mild COVID-19. TCRdb processed the 5' RACE reads anew with MiXCR; each CDR3 protein has one entry. The table has fewer than 50,000 distinct CDR3 sequences, around 10% seen once. The sample was PBMCs or a T cell subset sorted from them (not recorded which). The receptor set was obtained from a man between 18 and 35 years old who had mild COVID-19 (a few samples of this study predate the infection). Cell type and time point are not known.

This clonotype was found a few times. This chain uses TRBV7-2 with TRBJ2-1; D is uncertain. V lost 2 bases and J 6 bases, leaving 11 bases between the germline ends. The germline CDR1 and CDR2 sequences are SGHTA and FQGNSA. CDR3 length: 14 residues. The CDR3 spells CASSLIPRLNEQFF. The CDR3 DNA sequence: TGTGCCAGCAGCTTAATCCCTCGGCTCAATGAGCAGTTCTTC.

The gene calls are TRBV5-1 and TRBJ2-1; 9 bases fit TRBD2. Germline lookup yields CDR1 SGHRS and CDR2 YFSETQ. The V gene end was trimmed by 4 bases and the J gene end by 7 bases; junction bases not matched to a gene: 12. CDR3 length: 16 residues. The CDR3 is CASSPNSGSGGNEQFF. The CDR3 DNA reads as TGCGCCAGCAGCCCAAACTCGGGTAGCGGGGGTAATGAGCAGTTCTTC.

A few counts support this clonotype. It is likely a read error, because the conserved phenylalanine at the end of the CDR3 is missing. The DNA is omitted, as the CDR3 cannot be located on it reliably, and the CDR3 follows TCRdb's listing. The CDR3 spells CATSDQHRAGRID. The rearrangement links TRBV24-1 to TRBJ2-7; the table gives TRBD1 as D, unverified against the DNA. Per the germline V gene, CDR1 is KGHDR and CDR2 is SFDVKD. 13 amino acids form the CDR3, both terminal residues included.

A few counts support this clonotype. The chain combines TRBV20-1 with TRBJ1-2; TRBD1 might be the D (5 bases). Per germline, CDR1 DFQATT and CDR2 SNEGSKA (reference sequence). The CDR3 is made up of 17 amino acids. V lost 3 bases to trimming and J lost 1 base, with 21 bases between them. The DNA of the CDR3 is TGCAGTGCTAGCCCCACCGACAGACAGACGCTTAACTATGGCTACACCTTC. Its protein product is CSASPTDRQTLNYGYTF.

The chain carries TRBV3-1 and TRBJ1-2; 7 bases map to TRBD1. The germline gives CDR1 LGHDT, CDR2 YNNKEL (reference sequence). The CDR3 has 15 residues. V was pared by 4 bases and J by 7 bases, with 12 bases of the junction left unmatched. CDR3 DNA sequence: TGTGCCAGCAGCCTTATCAGACAGGGCCTTGGTGGCTACACCTTC. Encoded protein: CASSLIRQGLGGYTF.

V is TRBV30 and J is TRBJ1-2, with no clear D. Deletions cut 0 bases from V and 8 bases from J, with 13 bases between. This CDR3 comprises 13 residues. Germline values: CDR1 GTSNPN, CDR2 SVGIG (reference sequence). For the CDR3, the DNA is TGTGCCTGGAGTGTACGCACCCCCGGGGGCTACACCTTC. Protein product: CAWSVRTPGGYTF. Complete variable domain (other parts from reference TRBV30 and TRBJ1-2): SQTIHQWPATLVQPVGSPLSLECTVEGTSNPNLYWYRQAAGRGLQLLFYSVGIGQISSEVPQNLSASRPQDRQFILSSKKLLLSDSGFYLCAWSVRTPGGYTFGSGTRLTVV.

The chain combines TRBV7-3 with TRBJ2-7; TRBD2 matches 7 bases. CDR1 and CDR2 (germline): SGHTA, FQGTGA. After removal of 1 base from V and 0 bases from J, the junction contained 9 bases not matched to a gene. This CDR3 contains 17 residues. The CDR3 loop is CASSLICCGGSSYEQYV. For the CDR3, the DNA is TGTGCCAGCAGCTTAATATGTTGCGGGGGAAGCTCCTACGAGCAGTACGTC.

This clonotype showed up just a few times. This chain uses TRBV6-1 with TRBJ1-2; 8 positions agree with TRBD1. V lost 10 bases and J lost 8; bases outside the gene matches: 9. Germline V gives CDR1 MNHNS, CDR2 SASEGT. The CDR3 has 12 residues. In DNA form, the CDR3 reads TGTGCCACGGACGGACAGGGTCGGGGCTACACCTTC. Residues: CATDGQGRGYTF.

The chain carries TRBV19 and TRBJ1-1, with unresolved D. Trimming removed 5 bases from V and 4 bases from J, with 11 bases in between. This CDR3 is built from 13 residues. Looked up from germline, CDR1 is LNHDA and CDR2 is SQIVND (reference sequence). The CDR3 is CASSSSKGTEAFF. In nucleotides, the CDR3 is TGTGCCAGTAGTTCCAGTAAAGGCACTGAAGCTTTCTTT.

This clonotype was seen once. Here the CDR3 DNA reads TGTGCCGCCTTGGGTGGGAACCACTCTGGAAACACCATATATTTT. Its protein product is CAALGGNHSGNTIYF. The chain combines TRBV10-3 with TRBJ1-3, with unresolved D. Germline V gene lookup returns CDR1 ENHRY and CDR2 SYGVKD. This CDR3 contains 15 residues. Between the trimmed V and J ends, which lost 11 bases and 0 bases, there was a span of 17 bases.

CDR3 region: CASSRPGSTEAFF. DNA of the CDR3: TGTGCCAGCAGCCGACCTGGTAGCACTGAAGCTTTCTTT. The V and J genes are TRBV7-2 and TRBJ1-1; no reliable D call. CDR3 length equals 13 residues. Germline assignment: CDR1 SGHTA and CDR2 FQGNSA. Between the trimmed V and J ends, which lost 5 bases and 4 bases, there was a span of 11 bases.

This clonotype was detected ten times or more. The CDR3 region is CASSLMGNTEAFF. The CDR3 nucleotides are TGTGCCAGCAGCTTAATGGGGAACACTGAAGCTTTCTTT. The J gene is TRBJ1-1, the V gene TRBV7-2; no firm D call. CDR3 length equals 13 residues. The ends were cut back, 2 bases at V and 1 base at J, with 5 bases in the middle. Germline lookup yields CDR1 SGHTA and CDR2 FQGNSA.

The chain carries TRBV5-4 and TRBJ1-5, with 7 bases identical to TRBD1. The length of the CDR3 is 14 residues. After removal of 4 bases from V and 6 bases from J, the junction contained 7 bases not matched to a gene. Germline V gene lookup returns CDR1 SGHNT and CDR2 YYREEE (reference sequence). The CDR3 DNA reads as TGTGCCAGCAGCCAAGGGGGCGCGGGTCAGCCCCAGCATTTT. Its protein product is CASSQGGAGQPQHF.

In this sample, this clonotype turned up a few times. The chain carries TRBV5-1 and TRBJ1-3; D gene uncertain. CDR3 length: 13 amino acids. CDR1 is SGHRS and CDR2 is YFSETQ in the germline V gene. Trimming stripped 4 bases from V and 8 bases from J, with 13 bases between. The CDR3 DNA reads as TGCGCCAGCAGCCTGGAGGGTCTGGACACCATATATTTT. As protein: CASSLEGLDTIYF. Variable domain in full (rest from reference TRBV5-1 and TRBJ1-3): KAGVTQTPRYLIKTRGQQVTLSCSPISGHRSVSWYQQTPGQGLQFLFEYFSETQRNKGNFPGRFSGRQFSNSRSEMNVSTLELGDSALYLCASSLEGLDTIYFGEGSWLTVV.

This clonotype was picked up a small number of times. This chain joins TRBV27 and TRBJ2-1, with 8 bases that match TRBD2. Unmatched junction bases numbered 11, after V lost 4 bases and J lost 6 bases. This CDR3 is built from 16 residues. CDR1 and CDR2 (germline): MNHEY, SMNVEV (reference sequence). In DNA, the CDR3 is TGTGCCAGCAGTTCATCTGGGGCGGGGGGACGCAATGAGCAGTTCTTC. This encodes CASSSSGAGGRNEQFF.

The rearrangement links TRBV5-1 to TRBJ2-1; D is perhaps TRBD2 (6 bases). V lost 4 bases and J lost 4, with 9 bases in between. This CDR3 contains 13 residues. The V gene's germline CDR1 is SGHRS and CDR2 YFSETQ. CDR3 in DNA: TGCGCCAGCAGCGGGACTGTTTACAATGAGCAGTTCTTC. Residues: CASSGTVYNEQFF.

There are a few counts of this clonotype. The rearrangement links TRBV5-6 to TRBJ1-5, with a tentative D call TRBD1 (6 bases). CDR1 is SGHDT, CDR2 YYEEEE, per germline. V gave up 0 bases and J gave up 5 bases, with 12 bases separating them. CDR3 length equals 15 residues. The CDR3 here is CASSLDRALDQPQHF. CDR3 DNA: TGTGCCAGCAGCTTGGACAGGGCTCTCGATCAGCCCCAGCATTTT.

In this sample, this clonotype turned up a few times. The rearrangement joins TRBV5-1 to TRBJ2-3, with TRBD2 identical over 8 bases. The germline gives CDR1 SGHRS, CDR2 YFSETQ. V dropped 2 bases and J dropped 0; count of bases not matched to a gene: 14. The CDR3 sequence is 19 residues long. The CDR3 DNA reads as TGCGCCAGCAGCTTCCGCGGGACCCGACTAGCGCCTAGCACAGATACGCAGTATTTT. Translated, it gives CASSFRGTRLAPSTDTQYF.